This TCR beta chain comes out of a study of blood T cell repertoires in COVID-19. Between the trimmed V and J ends, which lost 1 base and 6 bases, there was a span of 3 bases. Germline V gene lookup returns CDR1 MNHEY and CDR2 SVGEGT. This CDR3 has 12 amino acids. Assay: immunoSEQ multiplex PCR; the TCRdb copy retains only in-frame clones and omits some. There are fewer than 350,000 clones in the sample; approximately 91% occur only once, and over 2% lies in the top ten. Sequencing was done on a sample of PBMCs or T cells enriched from blood (not recorded which). The sequence derives from a woman aged 40 to 50 with acute COVID-19. The genes are TRBV6-2 or TRBV6-3 and TRBJ2-2, with D unclear. Here the CDR3 reads CASSYFSGELFF. DNA of the CDR3: TGTGCCAGCAGTTACTTCTCCGGGGAGCTGTTTTTT.